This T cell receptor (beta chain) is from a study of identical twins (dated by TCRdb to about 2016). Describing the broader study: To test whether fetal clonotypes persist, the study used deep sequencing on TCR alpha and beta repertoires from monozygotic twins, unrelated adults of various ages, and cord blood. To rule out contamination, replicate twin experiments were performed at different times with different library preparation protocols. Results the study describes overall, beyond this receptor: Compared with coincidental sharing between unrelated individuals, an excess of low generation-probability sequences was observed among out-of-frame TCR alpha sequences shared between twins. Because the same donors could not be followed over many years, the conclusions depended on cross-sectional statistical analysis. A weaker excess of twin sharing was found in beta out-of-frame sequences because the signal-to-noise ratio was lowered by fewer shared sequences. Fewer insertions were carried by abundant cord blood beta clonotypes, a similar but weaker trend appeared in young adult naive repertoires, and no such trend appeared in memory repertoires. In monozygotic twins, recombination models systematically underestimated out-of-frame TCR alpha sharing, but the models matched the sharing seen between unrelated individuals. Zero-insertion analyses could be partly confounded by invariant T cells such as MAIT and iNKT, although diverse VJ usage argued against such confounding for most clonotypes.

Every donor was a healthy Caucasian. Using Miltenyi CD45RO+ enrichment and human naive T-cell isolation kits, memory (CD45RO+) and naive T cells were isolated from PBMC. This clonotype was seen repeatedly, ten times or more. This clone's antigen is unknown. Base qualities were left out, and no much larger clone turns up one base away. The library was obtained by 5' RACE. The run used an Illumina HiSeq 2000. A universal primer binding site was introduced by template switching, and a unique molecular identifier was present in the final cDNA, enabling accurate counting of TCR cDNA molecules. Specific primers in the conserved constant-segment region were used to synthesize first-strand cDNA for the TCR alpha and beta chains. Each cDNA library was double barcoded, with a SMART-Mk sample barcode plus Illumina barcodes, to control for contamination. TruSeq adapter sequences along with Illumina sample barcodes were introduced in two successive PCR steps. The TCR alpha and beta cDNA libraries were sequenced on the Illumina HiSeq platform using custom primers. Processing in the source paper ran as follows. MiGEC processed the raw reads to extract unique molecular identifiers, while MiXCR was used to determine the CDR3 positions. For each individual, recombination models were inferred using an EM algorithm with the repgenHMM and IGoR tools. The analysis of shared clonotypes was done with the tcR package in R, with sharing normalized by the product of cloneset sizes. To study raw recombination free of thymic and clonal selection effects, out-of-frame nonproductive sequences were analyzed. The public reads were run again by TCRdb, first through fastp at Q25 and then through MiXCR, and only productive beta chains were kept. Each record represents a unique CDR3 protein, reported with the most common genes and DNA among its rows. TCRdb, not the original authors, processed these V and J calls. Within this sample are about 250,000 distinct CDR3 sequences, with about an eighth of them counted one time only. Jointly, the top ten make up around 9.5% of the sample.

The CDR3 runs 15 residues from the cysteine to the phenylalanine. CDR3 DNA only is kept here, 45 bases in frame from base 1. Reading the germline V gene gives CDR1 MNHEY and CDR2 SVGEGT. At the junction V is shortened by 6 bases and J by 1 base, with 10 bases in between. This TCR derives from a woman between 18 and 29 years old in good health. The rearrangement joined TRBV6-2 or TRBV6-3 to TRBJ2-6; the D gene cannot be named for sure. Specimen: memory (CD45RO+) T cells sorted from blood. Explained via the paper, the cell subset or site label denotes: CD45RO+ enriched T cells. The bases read TGTGCCAGCAGCGGCATACTATCTGGGGCCAACGTCCTGACTTTC. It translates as CASSGILSGANVLTF.